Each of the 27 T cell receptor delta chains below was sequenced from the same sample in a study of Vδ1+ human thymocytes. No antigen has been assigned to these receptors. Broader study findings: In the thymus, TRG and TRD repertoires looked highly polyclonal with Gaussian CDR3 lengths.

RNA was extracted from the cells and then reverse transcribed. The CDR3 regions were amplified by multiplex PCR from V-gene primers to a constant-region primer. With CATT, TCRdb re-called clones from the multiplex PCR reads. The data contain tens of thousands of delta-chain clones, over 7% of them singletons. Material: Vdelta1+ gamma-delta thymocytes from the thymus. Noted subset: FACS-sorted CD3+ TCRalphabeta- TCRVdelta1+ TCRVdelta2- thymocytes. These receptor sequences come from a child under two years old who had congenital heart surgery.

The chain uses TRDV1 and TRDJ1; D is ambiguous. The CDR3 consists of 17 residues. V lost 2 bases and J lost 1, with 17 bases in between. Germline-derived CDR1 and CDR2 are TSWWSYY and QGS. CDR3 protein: CALGEVPLSGLTDKLIF. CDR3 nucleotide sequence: TGTGCTCTTGGGGAAGTCCCGCTGTCGGGTCTCACCGATAAACTCATCTTT.

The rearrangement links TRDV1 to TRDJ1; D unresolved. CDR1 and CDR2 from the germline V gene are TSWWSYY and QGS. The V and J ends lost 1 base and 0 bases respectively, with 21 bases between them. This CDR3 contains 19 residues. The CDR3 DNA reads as TGTGCTCTTGGGGAACGTACCATTCCACACACACGTTACACCGATAAACTCATCTTT. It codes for CALGERTIPHTRYTDKLIF.

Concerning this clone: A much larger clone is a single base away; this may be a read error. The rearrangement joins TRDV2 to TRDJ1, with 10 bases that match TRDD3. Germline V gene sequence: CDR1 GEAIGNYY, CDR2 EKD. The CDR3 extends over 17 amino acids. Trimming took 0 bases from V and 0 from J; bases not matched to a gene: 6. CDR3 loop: CACDTGGYETDTDKLIF. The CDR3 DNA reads TGTGCCTGTGACACCGGGGGATACGAGACCGACACCGATAAACTCATCTTT.

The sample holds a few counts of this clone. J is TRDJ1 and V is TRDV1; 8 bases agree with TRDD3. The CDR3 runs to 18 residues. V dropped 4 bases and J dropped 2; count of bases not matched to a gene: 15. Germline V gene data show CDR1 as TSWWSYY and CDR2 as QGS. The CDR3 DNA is TGTGCTCTTGGGGGCACATTCCTAACGGGGATACCAACCGATAAACTCATCTTT. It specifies CALGGTFLTGIPTDKLIF.

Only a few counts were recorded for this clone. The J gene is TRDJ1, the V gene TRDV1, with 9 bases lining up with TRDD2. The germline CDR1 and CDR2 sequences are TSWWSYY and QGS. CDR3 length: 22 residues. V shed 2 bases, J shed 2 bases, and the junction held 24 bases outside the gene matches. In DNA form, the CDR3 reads TGTGCTCTTGGGGAAGTGACCTTCCTACGTGAGTGGGGGACAAGAAGTACCGATAAACTCATCTTT. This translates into CALGEVTFLREWGTRSTDKLIF.

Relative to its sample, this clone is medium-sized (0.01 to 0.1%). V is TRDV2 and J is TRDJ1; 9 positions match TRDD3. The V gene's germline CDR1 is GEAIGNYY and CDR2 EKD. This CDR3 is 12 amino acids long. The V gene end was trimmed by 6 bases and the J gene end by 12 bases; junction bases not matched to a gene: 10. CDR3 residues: CACPPGGYLIIF. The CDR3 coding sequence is TGTGCCTGTCCTCCGGGGGGATACTTGATCATCTTT.

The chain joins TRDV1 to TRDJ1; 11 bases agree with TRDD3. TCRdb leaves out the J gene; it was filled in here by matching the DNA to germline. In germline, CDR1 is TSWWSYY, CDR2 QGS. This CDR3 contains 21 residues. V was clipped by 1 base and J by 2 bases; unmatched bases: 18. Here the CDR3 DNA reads TGTGCTCTTGGGGAACGGGTCTGCAACGTGGGGGATACGCGTTATACCGATAAACTCATCTTT. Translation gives CALGERVCNVGDTRYTDKLIF.

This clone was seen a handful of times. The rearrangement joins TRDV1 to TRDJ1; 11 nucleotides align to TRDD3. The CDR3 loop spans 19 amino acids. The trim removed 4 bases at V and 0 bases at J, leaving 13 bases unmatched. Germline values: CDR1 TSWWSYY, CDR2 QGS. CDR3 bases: TGTGCTCTTGGGGTTCTTCCTACTGGGGGATATGGGTACACCGATAAACTCATCTTT. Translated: CALGVLPTGGYGYTDKLIF.

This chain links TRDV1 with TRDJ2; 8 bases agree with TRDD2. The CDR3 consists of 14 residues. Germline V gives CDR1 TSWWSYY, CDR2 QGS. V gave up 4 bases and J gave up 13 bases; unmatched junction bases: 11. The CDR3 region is CALGVFLPPKGLFF. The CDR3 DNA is TGTGCTCTTGGGGTCTTCCTACCCCCCAAGGGACTCTTCTTT.

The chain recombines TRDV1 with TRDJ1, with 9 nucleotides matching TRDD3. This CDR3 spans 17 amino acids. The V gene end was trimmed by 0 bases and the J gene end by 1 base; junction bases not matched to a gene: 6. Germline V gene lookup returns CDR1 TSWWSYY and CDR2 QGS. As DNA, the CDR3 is TGTGCTCTTGGGGAACTCTGGGGGATCTTGGTCACCGATAAACTCATCTTT. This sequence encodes CALGELWGILVTDKLIF.

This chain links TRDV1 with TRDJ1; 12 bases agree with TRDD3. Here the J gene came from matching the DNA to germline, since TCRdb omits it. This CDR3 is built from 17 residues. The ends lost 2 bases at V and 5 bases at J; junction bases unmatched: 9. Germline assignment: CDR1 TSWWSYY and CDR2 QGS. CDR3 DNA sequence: TGTGCTCTTGGGGAATCCTGTACTGGGGGATACAAGGATAAACTCATCTTT. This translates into CALGESCTGGYKDKLIF.

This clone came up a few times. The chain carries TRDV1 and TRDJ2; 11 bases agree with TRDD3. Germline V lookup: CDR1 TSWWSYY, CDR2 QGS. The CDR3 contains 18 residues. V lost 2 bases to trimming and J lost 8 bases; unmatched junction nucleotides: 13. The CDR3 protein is CALGESSRLGDTRAQLFF. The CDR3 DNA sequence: TGTGCTCTTGGGGAATCATCCCGCCTGGGGGATACTCGGGCACAACTCTTCTTT.

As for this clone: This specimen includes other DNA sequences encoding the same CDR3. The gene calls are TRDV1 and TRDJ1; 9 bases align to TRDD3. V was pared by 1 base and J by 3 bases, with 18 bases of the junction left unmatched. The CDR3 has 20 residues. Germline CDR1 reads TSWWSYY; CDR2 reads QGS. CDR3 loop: CALGERSRHRSGIRADKLIF. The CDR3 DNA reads TGTGCTCTTGGGGAACGCTCAAGGCACCGGTCGGGGATACGGGCCGATAAACTCATCTTT.

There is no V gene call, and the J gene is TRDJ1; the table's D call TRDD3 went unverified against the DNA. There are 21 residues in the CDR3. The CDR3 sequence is CALGEPLLYGTALGDTWKLIF. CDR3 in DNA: TGTGCTCTTGGGGAACCCCTCCTTTACGGTACGGCACTGGGGGATACGTGGAAACTCATCTTT.

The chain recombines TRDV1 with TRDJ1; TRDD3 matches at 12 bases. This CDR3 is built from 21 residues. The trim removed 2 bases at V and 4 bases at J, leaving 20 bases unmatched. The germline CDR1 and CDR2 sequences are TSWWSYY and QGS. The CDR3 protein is CALGEGPFSYRLGDTNDKLIF. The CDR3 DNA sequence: TGTGCTCTTGGGGAAGGGCCCTTTTCCTATCGACTGGGGGATACTAACGATAAACTCATCTTT.

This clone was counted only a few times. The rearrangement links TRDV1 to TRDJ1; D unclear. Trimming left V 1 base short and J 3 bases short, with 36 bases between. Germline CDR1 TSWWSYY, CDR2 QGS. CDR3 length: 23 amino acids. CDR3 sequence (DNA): TGTGCTCTTGGGGAACGTTCTTGGGCTGCCGCTCTCCCTCCTGGTACACGCCCCGATAAACTCATCTTT. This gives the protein CALGERSWAAALPPGTRPDKLIF.

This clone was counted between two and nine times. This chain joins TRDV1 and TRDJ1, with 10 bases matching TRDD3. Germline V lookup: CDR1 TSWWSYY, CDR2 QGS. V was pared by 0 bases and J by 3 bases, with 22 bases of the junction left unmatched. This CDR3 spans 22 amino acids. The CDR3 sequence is CALGELGGAPYWGISSADKLIF. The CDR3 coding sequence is TGTGCTCTTGGGGAACTGGGGGGGGCCCCGTACTGGGGGATTTCTAGTGCCGATAAACTCATCTTT.

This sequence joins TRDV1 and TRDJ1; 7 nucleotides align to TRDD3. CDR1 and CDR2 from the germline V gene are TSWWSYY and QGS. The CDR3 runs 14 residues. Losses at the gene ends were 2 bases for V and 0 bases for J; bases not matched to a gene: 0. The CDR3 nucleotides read TGTGCTCTTGGGGAAACTGGGGACACCGATAAACTCATCTTT. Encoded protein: CALGETGDTDKLIF.

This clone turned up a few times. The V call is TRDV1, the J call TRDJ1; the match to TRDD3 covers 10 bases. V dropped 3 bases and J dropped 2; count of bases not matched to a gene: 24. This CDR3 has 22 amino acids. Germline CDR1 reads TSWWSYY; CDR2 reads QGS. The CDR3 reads CALGDFCSSYYCTGGWTDKLIF. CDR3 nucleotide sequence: TGTGCTCTTGGGGATTTTTGTTCCTCCTACTACTGTACTGGGGGATGGACCGATAAACTCATCTTT.

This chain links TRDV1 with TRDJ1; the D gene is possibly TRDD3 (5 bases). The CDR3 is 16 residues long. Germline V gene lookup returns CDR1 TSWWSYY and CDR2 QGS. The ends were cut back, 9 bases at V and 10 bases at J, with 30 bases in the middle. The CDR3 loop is CALGFPEDEGTWGLIF. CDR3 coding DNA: TGTGCTCTCGGCTTTCCCGAAGACGAGGGGACATGGGGACTCATCTTT.

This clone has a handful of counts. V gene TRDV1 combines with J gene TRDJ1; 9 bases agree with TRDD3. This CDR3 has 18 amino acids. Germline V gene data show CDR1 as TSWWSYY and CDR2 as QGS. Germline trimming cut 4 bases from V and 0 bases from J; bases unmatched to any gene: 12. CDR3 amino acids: CALGALVLGDPYTDKLIF. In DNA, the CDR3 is TGTGCTCTTGGGGCCCTCGTACTGGGGGACCCCTACACCGATAAACTCATCTTT.

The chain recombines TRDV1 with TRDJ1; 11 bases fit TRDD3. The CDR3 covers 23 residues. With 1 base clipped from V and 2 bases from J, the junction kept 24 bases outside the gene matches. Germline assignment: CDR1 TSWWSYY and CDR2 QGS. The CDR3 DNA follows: TGTGCTCTTGGGGAACCAGAAAACGCCGTACTGGGGGATAAGGCCCAACGGACCGATAAACTCATCTTT. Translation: CALGEPENAVLGDKAQRTDKLIF.

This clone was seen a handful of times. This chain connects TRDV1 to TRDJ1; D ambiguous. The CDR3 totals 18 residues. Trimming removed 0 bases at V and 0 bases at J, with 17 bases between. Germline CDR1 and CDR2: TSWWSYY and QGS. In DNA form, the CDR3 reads TGTGCTCTTGGGGAACTGGTCTTACTTACCCCGTACACCGATAAACTCATCTTT. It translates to CALGELVLLTPYTDKLIF.

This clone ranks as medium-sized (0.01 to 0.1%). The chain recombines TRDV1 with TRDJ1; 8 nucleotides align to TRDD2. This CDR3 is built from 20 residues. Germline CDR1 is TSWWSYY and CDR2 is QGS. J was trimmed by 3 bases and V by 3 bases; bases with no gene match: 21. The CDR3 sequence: CALGEPPTASYSYWPDKLIF. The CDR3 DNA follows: TGTGCTCTTGGGGAGCCCCCGACTGCTTCCTACAGTTACTGGCCCGATAAACTCATCTTT.

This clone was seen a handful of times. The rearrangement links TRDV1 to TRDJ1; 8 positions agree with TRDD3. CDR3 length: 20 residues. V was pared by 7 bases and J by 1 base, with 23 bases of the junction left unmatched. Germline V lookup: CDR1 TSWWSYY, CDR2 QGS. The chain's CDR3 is CALATACPSRGIGCTDKLIF. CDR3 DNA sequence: TGTGCTCTTGCCACCGCTTGTCCTTCCCGGGGGATAGGATGCACCGATAAACTCATCTTT.

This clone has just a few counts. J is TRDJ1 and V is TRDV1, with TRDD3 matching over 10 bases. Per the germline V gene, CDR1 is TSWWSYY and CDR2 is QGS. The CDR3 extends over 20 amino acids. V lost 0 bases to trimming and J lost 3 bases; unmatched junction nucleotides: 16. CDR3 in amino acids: CALGELSERGIRGGPDKLIF. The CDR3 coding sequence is TGTGCTCTTGGGGAACTATCGGAGAGGGGGATACGAGGGGGACCCGATAAACTCATCTTT.

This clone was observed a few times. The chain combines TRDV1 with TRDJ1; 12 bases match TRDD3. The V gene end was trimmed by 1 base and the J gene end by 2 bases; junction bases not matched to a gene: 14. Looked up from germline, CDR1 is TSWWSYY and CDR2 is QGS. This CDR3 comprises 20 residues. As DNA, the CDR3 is TGTGCTCTTGGGGAACCCTTTTTACTGGGGGATACTTATAATACCGATAAACTCATCTTT. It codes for CALGEPFLLGDTYNTDKLIF.